This T cell receptor beta chain comes out of a study of cytomegalovirus exposure and HLA in healthy donors. Study context: Both the approximately 120 validation repertoires and the approximately 700 first-cohort repertoires used the same platform, as reported by a later analysis.

Profiling relied on immunoSEQ multiplex PCR, and the TCRdb table lists in-frame clones only, not all of them. The table lists hundreds of thousands of clones, approximately 90% of them singletons. An approximately 120-subject validation cohort, separate from the approximately 720-subject first cohort, supplied the donors. Germline V gives CDR1 SGHAT, CDR2 FQNNGV. The CDR3 is made up of 15 amino acids. Trimming cost V 0 bases and J 0 bases, with 6 bases left between them. Sequenced sample: PBMCs. The receptor was derived from a young woman in good health and CMV-seronegative. This chain connects TRBV11-2 to TRBJ2-1; D gene unclear. The CDR3 DNA sequence: TGTGCCAGCAGCTTAGAACTCAACTCCTACAATGAGCAGTTCTTC. Amino acids: CASSLELNSYNEQFF.